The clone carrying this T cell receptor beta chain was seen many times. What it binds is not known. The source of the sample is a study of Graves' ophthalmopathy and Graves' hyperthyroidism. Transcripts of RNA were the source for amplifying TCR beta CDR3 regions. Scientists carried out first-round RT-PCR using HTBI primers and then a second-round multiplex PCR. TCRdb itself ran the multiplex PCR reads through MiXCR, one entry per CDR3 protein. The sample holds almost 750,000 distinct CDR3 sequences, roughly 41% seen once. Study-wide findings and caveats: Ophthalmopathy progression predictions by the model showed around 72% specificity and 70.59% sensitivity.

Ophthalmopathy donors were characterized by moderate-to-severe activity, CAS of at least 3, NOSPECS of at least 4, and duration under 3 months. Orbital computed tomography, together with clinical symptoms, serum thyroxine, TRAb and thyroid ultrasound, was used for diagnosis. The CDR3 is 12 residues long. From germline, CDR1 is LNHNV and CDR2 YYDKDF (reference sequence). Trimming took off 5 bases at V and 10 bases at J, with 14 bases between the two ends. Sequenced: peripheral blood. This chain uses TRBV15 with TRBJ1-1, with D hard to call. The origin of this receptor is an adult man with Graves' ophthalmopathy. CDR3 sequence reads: CATSSLHSGAFF. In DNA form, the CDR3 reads TGTGCCACCAGCTCCCTACATTCGGGAGCTTTCTTT.